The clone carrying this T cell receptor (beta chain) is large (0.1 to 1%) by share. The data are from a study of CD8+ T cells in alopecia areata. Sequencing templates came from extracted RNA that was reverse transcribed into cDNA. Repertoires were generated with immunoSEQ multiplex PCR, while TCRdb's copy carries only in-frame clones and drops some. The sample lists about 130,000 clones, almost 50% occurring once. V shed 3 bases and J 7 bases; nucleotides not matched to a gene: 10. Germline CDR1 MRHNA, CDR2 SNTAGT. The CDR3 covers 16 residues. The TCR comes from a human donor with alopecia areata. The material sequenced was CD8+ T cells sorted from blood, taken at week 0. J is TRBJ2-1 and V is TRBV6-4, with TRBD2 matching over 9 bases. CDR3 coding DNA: TGTGCCAGCAGTGAAACCGCGGGGGGGCACAGTAATGAGCAGTTCTTC. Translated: CASSETAGGHSNEQFF.